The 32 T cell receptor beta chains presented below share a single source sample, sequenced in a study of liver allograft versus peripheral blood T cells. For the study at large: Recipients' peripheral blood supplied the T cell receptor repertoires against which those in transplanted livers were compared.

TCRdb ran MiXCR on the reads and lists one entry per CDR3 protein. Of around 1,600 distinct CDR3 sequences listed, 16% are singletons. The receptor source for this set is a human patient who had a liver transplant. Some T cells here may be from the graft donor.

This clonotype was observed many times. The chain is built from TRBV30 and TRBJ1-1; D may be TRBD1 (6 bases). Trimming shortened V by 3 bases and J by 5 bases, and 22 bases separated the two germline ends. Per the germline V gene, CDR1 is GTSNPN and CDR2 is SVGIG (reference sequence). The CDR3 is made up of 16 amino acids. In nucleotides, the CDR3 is TGTGCCTGGAGACGTCAGGGGTTGTTCTCGCGGACTGAAGCTTTCTTT. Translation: CAWRRQGLFSRTEAFF.

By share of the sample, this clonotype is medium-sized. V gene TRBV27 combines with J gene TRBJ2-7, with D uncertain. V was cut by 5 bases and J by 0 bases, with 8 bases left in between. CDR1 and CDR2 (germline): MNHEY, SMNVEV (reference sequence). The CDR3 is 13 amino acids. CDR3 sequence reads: CASSRKPSYEQYF. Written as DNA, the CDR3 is TGTGCCAGCAGTCGGAAACCCTCCTACGAGCAGTACTTC.

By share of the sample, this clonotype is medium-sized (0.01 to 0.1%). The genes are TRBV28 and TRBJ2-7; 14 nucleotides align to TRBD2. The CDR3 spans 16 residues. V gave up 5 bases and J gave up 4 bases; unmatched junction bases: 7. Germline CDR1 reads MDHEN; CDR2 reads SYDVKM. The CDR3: CASSLTGTSGRYEQYF. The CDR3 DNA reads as TGTGCCAGCAGTCTGACCGGGACTAGCGGGAGATACGAGCAGTACTTC.

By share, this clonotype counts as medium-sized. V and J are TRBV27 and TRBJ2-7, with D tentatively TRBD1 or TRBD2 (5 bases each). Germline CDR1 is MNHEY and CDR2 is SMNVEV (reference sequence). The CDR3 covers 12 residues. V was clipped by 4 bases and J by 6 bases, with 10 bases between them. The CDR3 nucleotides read TGTGCCAGCAGTTGGGGGTCGGGCGAGCAGTACTTC. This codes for CASSWGSGEQYF.

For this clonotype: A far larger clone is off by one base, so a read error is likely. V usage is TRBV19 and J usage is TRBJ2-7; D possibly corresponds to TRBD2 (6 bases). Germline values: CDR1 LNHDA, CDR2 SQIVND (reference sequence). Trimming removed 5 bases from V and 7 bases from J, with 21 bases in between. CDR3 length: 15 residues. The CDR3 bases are TGTGCCAGTAGTTTCGAGCGGAGGGTGTACAATGAGCAGTACTTC. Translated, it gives CASSFERRVYNEQYF.

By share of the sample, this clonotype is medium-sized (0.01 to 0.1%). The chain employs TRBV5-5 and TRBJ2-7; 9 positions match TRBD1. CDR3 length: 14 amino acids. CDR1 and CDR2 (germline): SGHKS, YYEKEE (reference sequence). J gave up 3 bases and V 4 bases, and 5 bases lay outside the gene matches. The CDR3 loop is CASSGGTGIYEQYF. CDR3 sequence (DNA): TGTGCCAGCAGCGGGGGGACAGGGATCTACGAGCAGTACTTC.

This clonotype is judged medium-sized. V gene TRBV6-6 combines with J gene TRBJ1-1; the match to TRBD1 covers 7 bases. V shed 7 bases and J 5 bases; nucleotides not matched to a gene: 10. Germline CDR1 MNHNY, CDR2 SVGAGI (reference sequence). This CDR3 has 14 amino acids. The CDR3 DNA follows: TGTGCCAGCAACCCCCAGGGGGGGAATACTGAAGCTTTCTTT. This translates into CASNPQGGNTEAFF.

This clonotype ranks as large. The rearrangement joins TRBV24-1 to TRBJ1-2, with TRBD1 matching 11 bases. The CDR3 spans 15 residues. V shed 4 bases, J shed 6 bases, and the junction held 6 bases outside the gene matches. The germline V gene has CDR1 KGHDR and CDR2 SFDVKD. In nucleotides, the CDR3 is TGTGCCACCAGTGAAGGGACAGGGGGAGTAGATGGCTACACCTTC. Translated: CATSEGTGGVDGYTF.

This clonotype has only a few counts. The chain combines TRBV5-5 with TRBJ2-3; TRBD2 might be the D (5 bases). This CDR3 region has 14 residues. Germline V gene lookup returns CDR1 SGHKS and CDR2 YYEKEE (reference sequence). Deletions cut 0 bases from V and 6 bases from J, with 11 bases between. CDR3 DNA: TGTGCCAGCAGCTTGGGAGGGAAGTATGATACGCAGTATTTT. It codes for CASSLGGKYDTQYF.

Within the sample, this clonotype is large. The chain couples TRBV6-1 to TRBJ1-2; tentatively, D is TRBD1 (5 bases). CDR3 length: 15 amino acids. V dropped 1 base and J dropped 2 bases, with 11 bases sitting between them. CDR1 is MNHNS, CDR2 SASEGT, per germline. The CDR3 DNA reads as TGTGCCAGCAGTGAAGGCTCGCGGGGGAACTATGGCTACACCTTC. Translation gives CASSEGSRGNYGYTF.

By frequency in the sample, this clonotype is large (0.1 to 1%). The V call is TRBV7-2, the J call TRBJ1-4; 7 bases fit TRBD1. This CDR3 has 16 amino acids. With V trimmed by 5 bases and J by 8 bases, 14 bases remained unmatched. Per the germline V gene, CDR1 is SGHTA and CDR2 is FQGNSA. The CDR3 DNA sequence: TGTGCCAGCAGCGCAAACAGGGGTTACGTTCCCGAAAAACTGTTTTTT. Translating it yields CASSANRGYVPEKLFF.

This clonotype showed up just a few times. CDR3 residues: CASSLGRPAQETQYF. For the CDR3, the DNA is TGTGCCAGCAGCTTAGGTCGGCCAGCTCAAGAGACCCAGTACTTC. The chain is built from TRBV7-2 and TRBJ2-5; D is unresolved. The CDR3 sequence is 15 residues long. Germline lookup yields CDR1 SGHTA and CDR2 FQGNSA. V was clipped by 1 base and J by 2 bases, with 11 bases between them.

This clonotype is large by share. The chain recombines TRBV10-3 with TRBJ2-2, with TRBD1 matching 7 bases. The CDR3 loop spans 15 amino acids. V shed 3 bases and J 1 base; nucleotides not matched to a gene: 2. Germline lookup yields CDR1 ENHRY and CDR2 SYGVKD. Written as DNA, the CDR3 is TGTGCCATCAGTGAAAGGGGGCGGAACACCGGGGAGCTGTTTTTT. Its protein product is CAISERGRNTGELFF.

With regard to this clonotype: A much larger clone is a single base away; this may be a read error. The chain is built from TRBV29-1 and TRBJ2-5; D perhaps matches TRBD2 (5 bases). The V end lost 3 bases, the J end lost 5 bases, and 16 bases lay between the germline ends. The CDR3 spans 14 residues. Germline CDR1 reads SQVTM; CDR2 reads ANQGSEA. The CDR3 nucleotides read TGCAGCGTTGAGGTTGCAGTCCCGGGGGAGACCCAGTACTTC. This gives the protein CSVEVAVPGETQYF. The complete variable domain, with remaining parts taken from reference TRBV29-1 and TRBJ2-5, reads SAVISQKPSRDICQRGTSLTIQCQVDSQVTMMFWYRQQPGQSLTLIATANQGSEATYESGFVIDKFPISRPNLTFSTLTVSNMSPEDSSIYLCSVEVAVPGETQYFGPGTRLLVL.

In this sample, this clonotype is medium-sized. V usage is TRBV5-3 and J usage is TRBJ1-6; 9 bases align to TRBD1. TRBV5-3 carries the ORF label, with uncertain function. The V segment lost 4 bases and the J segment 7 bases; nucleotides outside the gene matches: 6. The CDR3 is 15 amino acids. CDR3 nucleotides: TGTGCCAGAAGCCGCGCAGACAGGGGGAATTCACCCCTCCACTTT. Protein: CARSRADRGNSPLHF.

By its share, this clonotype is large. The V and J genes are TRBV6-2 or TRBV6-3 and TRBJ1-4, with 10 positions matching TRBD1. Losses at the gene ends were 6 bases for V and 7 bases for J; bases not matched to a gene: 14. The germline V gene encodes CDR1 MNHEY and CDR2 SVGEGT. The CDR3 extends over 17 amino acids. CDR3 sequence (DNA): TGTGCCAGCAGCCCACACTCGTCCGGGACAGGGGTTGAAAAACTGTTTTTT. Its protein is CASSPHSSGTGVEKLFF.

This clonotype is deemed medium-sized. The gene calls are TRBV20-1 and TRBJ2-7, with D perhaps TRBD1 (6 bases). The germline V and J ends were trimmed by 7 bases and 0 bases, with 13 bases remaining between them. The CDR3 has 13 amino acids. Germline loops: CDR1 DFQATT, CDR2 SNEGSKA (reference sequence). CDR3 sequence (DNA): TGCAGTGTTCTGACAGGAGCCTCCTACGAGCAGTACTTC. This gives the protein CSVLTGASYEQYF.

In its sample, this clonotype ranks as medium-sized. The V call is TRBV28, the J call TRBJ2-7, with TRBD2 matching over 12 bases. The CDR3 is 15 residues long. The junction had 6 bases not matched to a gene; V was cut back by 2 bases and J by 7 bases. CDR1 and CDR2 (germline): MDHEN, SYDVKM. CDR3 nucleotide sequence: TGTGCCAGCAGTTTACGGACTAGCGGGATGAGGGAGCAGTACTTC. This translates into CASSLRTSGMREQYF.

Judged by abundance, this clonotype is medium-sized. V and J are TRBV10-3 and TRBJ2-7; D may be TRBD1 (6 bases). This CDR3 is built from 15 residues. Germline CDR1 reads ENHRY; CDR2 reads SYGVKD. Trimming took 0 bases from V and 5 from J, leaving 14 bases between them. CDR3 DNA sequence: TGTGCCATCAGTGAGTCCGGGACACAAAGGGACGAGCAGTACTTC. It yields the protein CAISESGTQRDEQYF.

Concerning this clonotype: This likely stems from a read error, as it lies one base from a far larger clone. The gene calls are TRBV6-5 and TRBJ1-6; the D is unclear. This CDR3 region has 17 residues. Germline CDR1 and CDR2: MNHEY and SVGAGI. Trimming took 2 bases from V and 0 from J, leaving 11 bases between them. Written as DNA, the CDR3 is TGTGCCAGCAGTTACGCGAGGAGGAGCTCCTATAATTCACCCCTCCACTTT. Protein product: CASSYARRSSYNSPLHF.

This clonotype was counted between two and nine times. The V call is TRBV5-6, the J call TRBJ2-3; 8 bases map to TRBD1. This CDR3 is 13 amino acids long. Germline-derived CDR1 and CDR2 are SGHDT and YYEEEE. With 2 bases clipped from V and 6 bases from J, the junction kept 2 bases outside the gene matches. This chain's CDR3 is CASSLTGGDTQYF. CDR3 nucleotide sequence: TGTGCCAGCAGCTTAACAGGGGGGGATACGCAGTATTTT.

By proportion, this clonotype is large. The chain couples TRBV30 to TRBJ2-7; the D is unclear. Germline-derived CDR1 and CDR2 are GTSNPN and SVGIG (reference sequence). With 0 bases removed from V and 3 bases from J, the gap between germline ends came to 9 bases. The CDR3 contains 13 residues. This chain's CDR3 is CAWSVSLYYEQYF. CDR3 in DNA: TGTGCCTGGAGTGTCTCCCTATACTACGAGCAGTACTTC.

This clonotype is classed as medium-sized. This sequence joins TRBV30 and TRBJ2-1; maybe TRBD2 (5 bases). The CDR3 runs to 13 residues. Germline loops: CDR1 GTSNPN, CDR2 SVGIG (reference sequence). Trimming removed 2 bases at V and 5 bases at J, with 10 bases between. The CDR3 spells CAWSLAGNNEQFF. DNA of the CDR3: TGTGCCTGGAGTCTAGCAGGAAACAATGAGCAGTTCTTC.

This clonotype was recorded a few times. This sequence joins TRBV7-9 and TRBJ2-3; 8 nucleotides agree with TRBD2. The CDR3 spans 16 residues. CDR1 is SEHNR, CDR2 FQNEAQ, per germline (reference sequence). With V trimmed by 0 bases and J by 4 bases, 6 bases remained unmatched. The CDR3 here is CASSLAGGRRSDTQYF. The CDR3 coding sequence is TGTGCCAGCAGCTTAGCGGGCGGGAGGAGGTCAGATACGCAGTATTTT.

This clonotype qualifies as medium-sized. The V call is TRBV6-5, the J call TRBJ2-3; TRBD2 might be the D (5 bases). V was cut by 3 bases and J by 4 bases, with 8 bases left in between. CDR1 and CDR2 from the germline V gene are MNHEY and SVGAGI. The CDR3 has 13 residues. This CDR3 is CASSYSRADTQYF. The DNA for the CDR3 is TGTGCCAGCAGTTATTCGAGGGCAGATACGCAGTATTTT.

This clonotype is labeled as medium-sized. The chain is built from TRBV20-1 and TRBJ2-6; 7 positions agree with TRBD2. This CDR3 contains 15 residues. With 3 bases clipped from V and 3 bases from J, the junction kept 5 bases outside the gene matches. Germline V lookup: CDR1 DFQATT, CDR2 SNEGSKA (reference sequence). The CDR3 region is CSASMRELGANVLTF. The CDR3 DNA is TGCAGTGCTAGTATGCGGGAGCTTGGGGCCAACGTCCTGACTTTC.

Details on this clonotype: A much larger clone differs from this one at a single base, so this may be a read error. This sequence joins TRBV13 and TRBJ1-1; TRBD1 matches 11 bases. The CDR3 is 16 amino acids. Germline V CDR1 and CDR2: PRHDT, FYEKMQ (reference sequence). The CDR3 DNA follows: TGTGTCAGCAGCCGTCCTAGGACAGGGGGCGACACTGAAGCTTTCTTT. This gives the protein CVSSRPRTGGDTEAFF. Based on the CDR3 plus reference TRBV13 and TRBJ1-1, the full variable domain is AAGVIQSPRHLIKEKRETATLKCYPIPRHDTVYWYQQGPGQDPQFLISFYEKMQSDKGSIPDRFSAQQFSDYHSELNMSSLELGDSALYFCVSSRPRTGGDTEAFFGQGTRLTVV.

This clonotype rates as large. CDR3 nucleotide sequence: TGTGCCATCAAGAAGGACTACGAGCAGTACTTC. Translating it yields CAIKKDYEQYF. The chain has TRBV10-3 and TRBJ2-7, with D hard to call. The germline gives CDR1 ENHRY, CDR2 SYGVKD. This CDR3 spans 11 amino acids. The V end was cut by 7 bases, the J end by 3 bases, with 7 bases between.

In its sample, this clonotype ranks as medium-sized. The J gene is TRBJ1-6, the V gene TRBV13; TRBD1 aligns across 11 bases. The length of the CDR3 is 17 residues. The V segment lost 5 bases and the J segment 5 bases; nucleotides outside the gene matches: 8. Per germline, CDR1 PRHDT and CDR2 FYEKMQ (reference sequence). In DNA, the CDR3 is TGTGCCAGCAGCCTCCGGGGGACAGGGGGGGATAATTCACCCCTCCACTTT. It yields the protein CASSLRGTGGDNSPLHF.

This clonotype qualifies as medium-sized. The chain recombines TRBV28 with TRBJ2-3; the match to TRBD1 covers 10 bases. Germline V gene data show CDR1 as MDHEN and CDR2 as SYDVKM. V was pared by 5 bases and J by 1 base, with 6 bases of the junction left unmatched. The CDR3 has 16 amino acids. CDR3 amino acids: CASSPLGQGGTDTQYF. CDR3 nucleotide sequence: TGTGCCAGCAGTCCCCTCGGACAGGGGGGCACAGATACGCAGTATTTT. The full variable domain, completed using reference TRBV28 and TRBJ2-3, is DVKVTQSSRYLVKRTGEKVFLECVQDMDHENMFWYRQDPGLGLRLIYFSYDVKMKEKGDIPEGYSVSREKKERFSLILESASTNQTSMYLCASSPLGQGGTDTQYFGPGTRLTVL.

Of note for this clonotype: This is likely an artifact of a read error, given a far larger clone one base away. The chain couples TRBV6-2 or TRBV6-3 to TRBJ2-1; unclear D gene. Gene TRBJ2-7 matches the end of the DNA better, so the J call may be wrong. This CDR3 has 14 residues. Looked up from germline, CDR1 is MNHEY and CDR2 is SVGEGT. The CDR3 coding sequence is TGTGCCAGAAGTTACGGTAGTAGTCCCCCCGAGCAGTACTTC. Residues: CARSYGSSPPEQYF.

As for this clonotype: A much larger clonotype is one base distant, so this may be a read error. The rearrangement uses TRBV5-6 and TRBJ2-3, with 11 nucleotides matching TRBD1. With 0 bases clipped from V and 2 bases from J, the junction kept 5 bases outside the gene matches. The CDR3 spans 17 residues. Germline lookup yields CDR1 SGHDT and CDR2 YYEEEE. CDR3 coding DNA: TGTGCCAGCAGCTTGGGAGGACAGGGGGCGGACACAGATACGCAGTATTTT. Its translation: CASSLGGQGADTDTQYF.